This T cell receptor (beta chain) was found in a study of shared clonotypes between healthy human individuals. For the study at large: Donors, aged 18 to 49, were a couple of women and a few men. Study-level points and caveats: Only blood samples were collected, and tissue repertoires likely differ. Some clonotypes were shared by all four sorted-subset donors, while others were not shared. The non-shared ones had lower generation probabilities than the shared ones.

CD8 cells regarded as naive lacked CD45RO, were positively chosen for CCR7, and omitted terminally differentiated effector memory CD45RA+ cells. Deletions cut 7 bases from V and 5 bases from J, with 9 bases between. CDR1 and CDR2 (germline): MNHEY, SMNVEV (reference sequence). This CDR3 has 11 residues. TCRdb keeps only in-frame clones here, not all; method: immunoSEQ multiplex PCR. The sample holds around 2,000,000 clones, just under 95% seen once. Points on this clone: Its antigen is still unknown.

The J gene is TRBJ2-7, the V gene TRBV27; D gene unclear. This TCR was sampled from a man between 18 and 35 years old in good health. Sequencing was carried out using naive CD8+ T cells sorted from blood. CDR3 nucleotide sequence: TGTGCCAGCACTGTCGGACACGAGCAGTACTTC. It codes for CASTVGHEQYF.